There are a few counts of the clone carrying this T cell receptor beta chain. This sample is drawn from a study of cytomegalovirus exposure and HLA in healthy donors. This CDR3 is 15 amino acids long. With V trimmed by 4 bases and J by 0 bases, 4 bases remained unmatched. Germline V CDR1 and CDR2: SGHTS, YDEGEE. Primers: 60 Vbeta forward and 13 Jbeta reverse. The assay was immunoSEQ multiplex PCR, and TCRdb's table has in-frame clones only and misses some. Of under 150,000 clones in the sample, about three quarters are singletons; the top ten hold less than 1.5%. The sequenced sample was PBMCs. The TCR originated in a male donor in good health and CMV-seropositive. J is TRBJ2-5 and V is TRBV5-8; 9 bases fit TRBD1. CDR3 DNA sequence: TGTGCCAGCAGCGTGGGACAGGGAGACCAAGAGACCCAGTACTTC. Protein: CASSVGQGDQETQYF.